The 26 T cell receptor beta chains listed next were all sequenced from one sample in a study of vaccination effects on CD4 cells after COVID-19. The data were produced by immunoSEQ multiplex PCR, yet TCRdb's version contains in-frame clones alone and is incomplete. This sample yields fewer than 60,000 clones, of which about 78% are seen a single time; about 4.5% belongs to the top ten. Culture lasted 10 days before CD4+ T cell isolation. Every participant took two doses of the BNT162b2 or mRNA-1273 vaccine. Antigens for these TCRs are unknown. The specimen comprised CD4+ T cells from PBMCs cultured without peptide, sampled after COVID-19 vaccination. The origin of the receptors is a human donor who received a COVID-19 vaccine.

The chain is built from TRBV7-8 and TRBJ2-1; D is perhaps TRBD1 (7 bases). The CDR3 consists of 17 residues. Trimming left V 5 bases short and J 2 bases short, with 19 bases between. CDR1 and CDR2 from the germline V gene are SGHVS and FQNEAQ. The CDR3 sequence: CASSPGLGRGAYNEQFF. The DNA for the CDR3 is TGTGCCAGCAGCCCCGGACTGGGCAGGGGGGCCTACAATGAGCAGTTCTTC.

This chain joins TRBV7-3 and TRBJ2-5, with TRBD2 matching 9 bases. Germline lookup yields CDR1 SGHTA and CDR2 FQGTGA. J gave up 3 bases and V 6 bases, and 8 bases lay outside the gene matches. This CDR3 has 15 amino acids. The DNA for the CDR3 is TGTGCCAGCAGTCAACGGGCGGGGGGGAAAGAGACCCAGTACTTC. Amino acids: CASSQRAGGKETQYF.

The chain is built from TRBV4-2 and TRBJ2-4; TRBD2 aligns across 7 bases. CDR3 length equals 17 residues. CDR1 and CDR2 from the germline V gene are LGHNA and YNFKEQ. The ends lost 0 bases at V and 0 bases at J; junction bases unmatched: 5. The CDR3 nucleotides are TGTGCCAGCAGCCAAGATAGAGCGGGGATAGCCAAAAACATTCAGTACTTC. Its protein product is CASSQDRAGIAKNIQYF.

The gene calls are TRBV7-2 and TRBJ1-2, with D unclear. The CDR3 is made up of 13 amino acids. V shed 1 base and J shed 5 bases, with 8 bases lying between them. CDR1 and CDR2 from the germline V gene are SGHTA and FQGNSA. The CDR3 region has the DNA TGTGCCAGCAGCTTAGACGGGGTTTATGGCTACACCTTC. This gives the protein CASSLDGVYGYTF.

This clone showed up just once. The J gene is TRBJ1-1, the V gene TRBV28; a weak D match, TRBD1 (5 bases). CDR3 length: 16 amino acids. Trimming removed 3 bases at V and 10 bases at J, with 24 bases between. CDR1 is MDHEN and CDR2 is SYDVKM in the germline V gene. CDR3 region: CASSFPKGTPEAGAFF. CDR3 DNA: TGTGCCAGCAGTTTTCCCAAGGGGACGCCTGAGGCAGGAGCTTTCTTT.

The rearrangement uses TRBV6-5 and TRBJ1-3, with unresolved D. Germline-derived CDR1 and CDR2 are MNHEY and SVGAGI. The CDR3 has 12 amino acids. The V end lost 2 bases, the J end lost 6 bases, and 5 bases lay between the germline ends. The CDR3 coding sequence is TGTGCCAGCAGTTACCCACAAAACACCATATATTTT. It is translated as CASSYPQNTIYF.

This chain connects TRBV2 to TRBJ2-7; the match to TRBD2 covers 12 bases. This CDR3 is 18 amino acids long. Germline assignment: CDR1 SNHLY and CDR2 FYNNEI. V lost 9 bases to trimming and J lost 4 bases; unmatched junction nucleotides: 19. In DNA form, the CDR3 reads TGTGCCAGGGGAAGAGGACTAGCGGGACTCCTGGGGGAATACGAGCAGTACTTC. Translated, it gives CARGRGLAGLLGEYEQYF.

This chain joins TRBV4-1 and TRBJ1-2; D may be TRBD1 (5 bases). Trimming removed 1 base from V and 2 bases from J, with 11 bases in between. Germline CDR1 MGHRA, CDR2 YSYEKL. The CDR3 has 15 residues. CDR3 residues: CASSQVGGANYGYTF. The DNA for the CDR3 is TGCGCCAGCAGCCAAGTTGGAGGGGCGAACTATGGCTACACCTTC.

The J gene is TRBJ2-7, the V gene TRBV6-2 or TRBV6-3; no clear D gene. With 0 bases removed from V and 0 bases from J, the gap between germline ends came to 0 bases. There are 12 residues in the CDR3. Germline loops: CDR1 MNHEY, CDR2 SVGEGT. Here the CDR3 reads CASSYSSYEQYF. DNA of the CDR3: TGTGCCAGCAGTTACTCCTCCTACGAGCAGTACTTC.

CDR3 bases: TGTGCCAGCAGCGCCCAGGGACAGGGGTACGGAAACACCATATATTTT. This sequence encodes CASSAQGQGYGNTIYF. V usage is TRBV9 and J usage is TRBJ1-3; 10 bases map to TRBD1. Germline V gene lookup returns CDR1 SGDLS and CDR2 YYNGEE. CDR3 length: 16 amino acids. Trimming removed 3 bases from V and 4 bases from J; junction bases left unmatched: 7.

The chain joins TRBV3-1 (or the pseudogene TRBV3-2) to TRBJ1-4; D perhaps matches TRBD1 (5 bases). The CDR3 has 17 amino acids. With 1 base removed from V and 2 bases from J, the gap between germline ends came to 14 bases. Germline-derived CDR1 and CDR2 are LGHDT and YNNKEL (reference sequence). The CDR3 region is CASSQGSAGRTNEKLFF. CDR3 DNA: TGTGCCAGCAGCCAAGGATCGGCAGGGAGGACTAATGAAAAACTGTTTTTT.

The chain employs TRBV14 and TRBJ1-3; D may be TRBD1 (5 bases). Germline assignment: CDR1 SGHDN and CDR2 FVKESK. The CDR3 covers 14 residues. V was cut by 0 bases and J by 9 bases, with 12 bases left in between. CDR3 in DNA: TGTGCCAGCAGCCAAGACCCCCTCGGGGGCACCATATATTTT. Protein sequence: CASSQDPLGGTIYF.

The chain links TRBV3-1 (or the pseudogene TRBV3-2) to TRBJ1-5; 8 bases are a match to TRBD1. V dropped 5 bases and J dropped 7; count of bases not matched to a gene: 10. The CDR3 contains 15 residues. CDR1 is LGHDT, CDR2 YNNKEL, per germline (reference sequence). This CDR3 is CASSSSTGARQPQHF. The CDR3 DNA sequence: TGTGCCAGCAGCTCGTCGACAGGGGCGCGGCAGCCCCAGCATTTT.

The CDR3 here is CASSRRDGEQFF. CDR3 nucleotide sequence: TGTGCCAGCAGTAGGAGAGACGGGGAGCAGTTCTTC. The chain links TRBV6-5 to TRBJ2-1; D gene uncertain. Germline CDR1 reads MNHEY; CDR2 reads SVGAGI. The CDR3 runs 12 residues. V dropped 5 bases and J dropped 10 bases, with 12 bases sitting between them.

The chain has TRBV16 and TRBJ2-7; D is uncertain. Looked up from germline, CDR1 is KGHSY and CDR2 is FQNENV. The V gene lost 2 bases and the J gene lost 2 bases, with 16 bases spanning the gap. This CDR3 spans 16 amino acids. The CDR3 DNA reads TGTGCCAGCAGCCAAGGAAATCCCGCGCGAGCCTACGAGCAGTACTTC. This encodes CASSQGNPARAYEQYF.

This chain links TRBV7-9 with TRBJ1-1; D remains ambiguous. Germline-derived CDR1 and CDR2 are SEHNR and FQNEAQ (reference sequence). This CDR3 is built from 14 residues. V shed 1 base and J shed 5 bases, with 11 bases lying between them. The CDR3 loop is CASSLESGKTEAFF. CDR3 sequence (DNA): TGTGCCAGCAGCTTAGAGAGTGGGAAGACTGAAGCTTTCTTT.

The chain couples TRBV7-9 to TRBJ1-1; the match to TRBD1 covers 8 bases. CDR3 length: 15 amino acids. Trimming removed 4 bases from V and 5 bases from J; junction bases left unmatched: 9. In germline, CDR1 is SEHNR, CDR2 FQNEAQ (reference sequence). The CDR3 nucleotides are TGTGCCAGCAGCTCCTTCAGACAGGGGTATACTGAAGCTTTCTTT. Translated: CASSSFRQGYTEAFF. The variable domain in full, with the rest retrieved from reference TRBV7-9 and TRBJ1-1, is DTGVSQNPRHKITKRGQNVTFRCDPISEHNRLYWYRQTLGQGPEFLTYFQNEAQLEKSRLLSDRFSAERPKGSFSTLEIQRTEQGDSAMYLCASSSFRQGYTEAFFGQGTRLTVV.

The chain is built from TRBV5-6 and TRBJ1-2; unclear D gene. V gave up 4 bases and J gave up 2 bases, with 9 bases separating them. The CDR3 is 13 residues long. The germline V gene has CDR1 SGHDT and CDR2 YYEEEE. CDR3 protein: CASSIDMNYGYTF. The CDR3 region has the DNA TGTGCCAGCAGCATCGATATGAACTATGGCTACACCTTC.

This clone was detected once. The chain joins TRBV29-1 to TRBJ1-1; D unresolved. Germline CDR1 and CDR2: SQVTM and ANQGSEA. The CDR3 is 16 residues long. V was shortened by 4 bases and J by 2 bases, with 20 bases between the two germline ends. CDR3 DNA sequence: TGCAGCGTTGTTTCTGCGATCCGTCTACGAAACACTGAAGCTTTCTTT. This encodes CSVVSAIRLRNTEAFF.

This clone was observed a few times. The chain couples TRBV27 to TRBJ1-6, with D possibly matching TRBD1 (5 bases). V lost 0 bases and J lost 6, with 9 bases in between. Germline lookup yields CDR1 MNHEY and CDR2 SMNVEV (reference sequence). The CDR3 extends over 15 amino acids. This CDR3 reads CASSLSRGVNSPLHF. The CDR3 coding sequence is TGTGCCAGCAGTTTATCGCGGGGGGTTAATTCACCCCTCCACTTT.

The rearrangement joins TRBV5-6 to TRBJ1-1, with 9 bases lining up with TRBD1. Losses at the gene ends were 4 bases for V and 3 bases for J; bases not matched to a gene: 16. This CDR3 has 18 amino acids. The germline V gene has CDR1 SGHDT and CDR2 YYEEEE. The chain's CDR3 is CASSVVQGAGAPHTEAFF. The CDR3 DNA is TGTGCCAGCAGCGTGGTACAGGGGGCTGGGGCACCGCACACTGAAGCTTTCTTT.

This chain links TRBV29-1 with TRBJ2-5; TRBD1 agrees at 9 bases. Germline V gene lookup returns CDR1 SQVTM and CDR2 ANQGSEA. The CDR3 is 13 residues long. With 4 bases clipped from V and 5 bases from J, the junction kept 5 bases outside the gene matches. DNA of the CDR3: TGCAGCGTTGGCAACAGGGGGCTGGAGACCCAGTACTTC. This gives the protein CSVGNRGLETQYF.

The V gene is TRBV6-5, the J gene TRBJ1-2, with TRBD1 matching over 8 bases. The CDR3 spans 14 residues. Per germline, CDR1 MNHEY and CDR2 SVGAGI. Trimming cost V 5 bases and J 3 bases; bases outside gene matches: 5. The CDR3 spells CASSTRQGHYGYTF. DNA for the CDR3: TGTGCCAGCAGTACCCGACAGGGGCACTATGGCTACACCTTC.

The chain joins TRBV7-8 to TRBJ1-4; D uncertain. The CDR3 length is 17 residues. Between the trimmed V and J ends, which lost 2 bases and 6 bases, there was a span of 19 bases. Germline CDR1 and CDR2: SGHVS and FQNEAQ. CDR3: CASSLTRLVNWDEKLFF. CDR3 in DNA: TGTGCCAGCAGCTTAACTCGCCTGGTAAATTGGGATGAAAAACTGTTTTTT.

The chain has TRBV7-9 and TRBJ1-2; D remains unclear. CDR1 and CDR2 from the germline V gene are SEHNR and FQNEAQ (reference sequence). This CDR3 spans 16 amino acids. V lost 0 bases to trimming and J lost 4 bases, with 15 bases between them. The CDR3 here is CASSLARQAFPYGYTF. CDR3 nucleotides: TGTGCCAGCAGCTTAGCAAGGCAGGCCTTCCCCTATGGCTACACCTTC.

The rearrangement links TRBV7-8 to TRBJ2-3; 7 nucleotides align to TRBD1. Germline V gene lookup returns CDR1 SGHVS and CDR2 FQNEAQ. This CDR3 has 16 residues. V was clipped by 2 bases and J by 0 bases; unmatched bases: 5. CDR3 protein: CASSLTGAFSTDTQYF. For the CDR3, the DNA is TGTGCCAGCAGCTTAACAGGGGCCTTTAGCACAGATACGCAGTATTTT.